Below are 32 T cell receptor beta chains sequenced from a single sample in a study of blood T cells in healthy people across ages. It was with a sample-barcoded 5' primer and a J-beta primer mix that a second PCR of roughly 7 to 12 cycles was run. Using its own MiXCR run on the 5' RACE reads, TCRdb lists one record per CDR3 protein. The sample lists approximately 940,000 distinct CDR3 sequences, around 49% occurring once. What was sequenced was blood. The receptors were sampled from a man younger than 40 in good health.

This sequence joins TRBV14 and TRBJ2-3; tentative D call: TRBD2 (5 bases). CDR3 size: 13 residues. V lost 8 bases and J 1 base, leaving 10 bases between the germline ends. Germline CDR1 reads SGHDN; CDR2 reads FVKESK. The chain's CDR3 is CASGPAGTDTQYF. As DNA, the CDR3 is TGTGCCAGCGGACCAGCGGGCACAGATACGCAGTATTTT.

The J gene is TRBJ1-4, the V gene TRBV7-2, with a tentative D call TRBD1 (5 bases). Germline V gene lookup returns CDR1 SGHTA and CDR2 FQGNSA. Trimming shortened V by 4 bases and J by 7 bases, and 13 bases separated the two germline ends. The CDR3 totals 14 residues. CDR3 protein: CASSSGRPSEKLFF. The CDR3, as DNA: TGTGCCAGCAGCTCGGGACGGCCATCTGAAAAACTGTTTTTT.

The V gene is TRBV20-1, the J gene TRBJ1-2, with D possibly matching TRBD1 (5 bases). The CDR3 is 13 residues long. The germline CDR1 and CDR2 sequences are DFQATT and SNEGSKA (reference sequence). Trimming stripped 3 bases from V and 2 bases from J, with 10 bases between. The chain's CDR3 is CSASVGVNYGYTF. For the CDR3, the DNA is TGCAGTGCTAGTGTGGGGGTCAACTATGGCTACACCTTC.

The V call is TRBV20-1, the J call TRBJ2-3; 7 positions match TRBD2. V dropped 6 bases and J dropped 3; count of bases not matched to a gene: 15. CDR3 length equals 16 residues. Germline V gene data show CDR1 as DFQATT and CDR2 as SNEGSKA (reference sequence). The CDR3 DNA follows: TGCAGTGCCCCCAGGAGGGAGGGCGGATTAACAGATACGCAGTATTTT. Protein product: CSAPRREGGLTDTQYF.

At least ten counts were recorded for this clonotype. This chain uses TRBV5-1 with TRBJ1-1; TRBD1 aligns across 9 bases. The J segment lost 3 bases and the V segment lost 0 bases, leaving 12 bases of the junction unmatched. The CDR3 is 18 amino acids. The germline gives CDR1 SGHRS, CDR2 YFSETQ. The CDR3 coding sequence is TGCGCCAGCAGCTTGGTTTTGGGACAGGGATCAGTCGACACTGAAGCTTTCTTT. This sequence encodes CASSLVLGQGSVDTEAFF.

The V gene is TRBV6-2 or TRBV6-3, the J gene TRBJ2-7; D possibly matches TRBD1 or TRBD2 (5 bases each). Trimming took off 5 bases at V and 10 bases at J, with 21 bases between the two ends. The CDR3 loop spans 14 amino acids. Germline CDR1 reads MNHEY; CDR2 reads SVGEGT. The CDR3 DNA sequence: TGTGCCAGCAGTCTTCCTCTCCGCATCTGGGACCAGTACTTC. Translating gives CASSLPLRIWDQYF.

The rearrangement links TRBV24-1 to TRBJ2-1, with D unresolved. V lost 2 bases to trimming and J lost 3 bases, with 13 bases between them. Germline V CDR1 and CDR2: KGHDR, SFDVKD. This CDR3 contains 16 residues. CDR3 region: CATSDSGPQFYNEQFF. DNA for the CDR3: TGTGCCACCAGTGATTCTGGACCGCAATTCTACAATGAGCAGTTCTTC.

This chain links TRBV4-3 with TRBJ1-2; D gene ambiguous. This CDR3 region has 17 residues. Germline lookup yields CDR1 LGHNA and CDR2 YSLEER. The V end was cut by 0 bases, the J end by 0 bases, with 14 bases between. Written as DNA, the CDR3 is TGCGCCAGCAGCCAAGATCCGATTAGTCGAGCTAACTATGGCTACACCTTC. This encodes CASSQDPISRANYGYTF.

This chain links TRBV7-9 with TRBJ1-4; D may be TRBD1 (5 bases). Looked up from germline, CDR1 is SEHNR and CDR2 is FQNEAQ (reference sequence). This CDR3 is 14 amino acids long. Trimming left V 4 bases short and J 5 bases short, with 11 bases between. This CDR3 reads CASSYKGSNEKLFF. CDR3 bases: TGTGCCAGCAGCTACAAGGGGTCAAATGAAAAACTGTTTTTT.

The rearrangement joins TRBV27 to TRBJ2-4; tentatively, D is TRBD1 (6 bases). The CDR3 is made up of 12 amino acids. Looked up from germline, CDR1 is MNHEY and CDR2 is SMNVEV (reference sequence). The V end was cut by 5 bases, the J end by 15 bases, with 17 bases between. The CDR3 nucleotides are TGTGCCAGCAGTCTCCAGGGGTCCCGGTTGTACTTC. Translating gives CASSLQGSRLYF.

This chain links TRBV19 with TRBJ2-3, with a tentative D call TRBD1 (6 bases). CDR3 length: 15 residues. Trimming shortened V by 4 bases and J by 1 base, and 12 bases separated the two germline ends. CDR1 is LNHDA and CDR2 is SQIVND in the germline V gene (reference sequence). The CDR3 bases are TGTGCCAGTAGTAATGAGGGACATCGCACAGATACGCAGTATTTT. Protein product: CASSNEGHRTDTQYF.

A word on this clonotype: Compared with germline, one end of the junction differs, possibly owing to a read error. The chain recombines TRBV3-1 with TRBJ1-2; D ambiguous. The CDR3 runs to 13 residues. Per the germline V gene, CDR1 is LGHDT and CDR2 is YNNKEL (reference sequence). The CDR3 is CAISPGPPEGYTF. CDR3 coding DNA: TGTGCCATCAGCCCGGGTCCTCCGGAAGGCTACACCTTC.

This clonotype was detected only a few times. The chain combines TRBV28 with TRBJ2-7; D is unclear. V lost 7 bases and J 3 bases, leaving 10 bases between the germline ends. Germline V lookup: CDR1 MDHEN, CDR2 SYDVKM. CDR3 size: 12 residues. CDR3 DNA sequence: TGTGCCAGCACCGAAAACAGCTACGAGCAGTACTTC. It is translated as CASTENSYEQYF.

The chain is built from TRBV6-5 and TRBJ2-1; 7 bases are shared with TRBD2. Germline V gene lookup returns CDR1 MNHEY and CDR2 SVGAGI. Losses at the gene ends were 11 bases for V and 10 bases for J; bases not matched to a gene: 11. This CDR3 comprises 12 residues. CDR3 loop: CAATGGSREQFF. For the CDR3, the DNA is TGTGCCGCAACGGGGGGATCTAGAGAGCAGTTCTTC.

The CDR3 loop is CASSQGTGYSTGYTF. CDR3 nucleotides: TGTGCCAGCAGTCAAGGGACAGGGTATTCTACTGGCTACACCTTC. The rearrangement links TRBV6-1 to TRBJ1-2; 9 positions agree with TRBD1. This CDR3 has 15 amino acids. CDR1 is MNHNS, CDR2 SASEGT, per germline. J gave up 7 bases and V 5 bases, and 11 bases lay outside the gene matches.

This rearrangement joins TRBV5-1 to TRBJ2-7, with 10 bases matching TRBD1. CDR1 is SGHRS, CDR2 YFSETQ, per germline. The CDR3 is 14 residues long. The V and J ends lost 4 bases and 5 bases, in that order; junction bases with no gene match: 6. The CDR3 spells CASSDGTGVDEQYF. The CDR3 bases are TGCGCCAGCAGCGACGGGACAGGGGTCGACGAGCAGTACTTC.

This clonotype came up a few times. The V and J genes are TRBV20-1 and TRBJ2-7, with D unresolved. Deletions cut 6 bases from V and 6 bases from J, with 15 bases between. The germline CDR1 and CDR2 sequences are DFQATT and SNEGSKA (reference sequence). The CDR3 spans 12 residues. The CDR3 nucleotides are TGCAGTGCCCCTGAGTTGCGGAGCGAGCAGTACTTC. It is translated as CSAPELRSEQYF.

The chain uses TRBV20-1 and TRBJ2-1; D remains unclear. CDR1 DFQATT and CDR2 SNEGSKA come from the germline V gene (reference sequence). This CDR3 is 15 amino acids long. V was clipped by 3 bases and J by 0 bases, with 12 bases between them. This chain's CDR3 is CSARGHLSSYNEQFF. The CDR3, as DNA: TGCAGTGCTAGGGGCCACTTGAGCTCCTACAATGAGCAGTTCTTC.

This clonotype was picked up a small number of times. The chain employs TRBV9 and TRBJ2-5, with 8 nucleotides matching TRBD2. CDR1 and CDR2 (germline): SGDLS, YYNGEE. The CDR3 covers 13 residues. V was pared by 3 bases and J by 5 bases, with 3 bases of the junction left unmatched. The CDR3 DNA reads as TGTGCCAGCAGCGCCCCGGGGGGGGAGACCCAGTACTTC. Residues: CASSAPGGETQYF.

The V gene is TRBV12-3 or TRBV12-4, the J gene TRBJ1-4; D possibly corresponds to TRBD1 (6 bases). The CDR3 sequence is 13 residues long. The germline V and J ends were trimmed by 5 bases and 6 bases, with 10 bases remaining between them. Written as DNA, the CDR3 is TGTGCCAGCAGTGATGGACAGTATGAAAAACTGTTTTTT. This sequence encodes CASSDGQYEKLFF.

This clonotype was counted a few times. The chain joins TRBV12-3 or TRBV12-4 to TRBJ2-3; 14 nucleotides match TRBD2. CDR3 length: 17 amino acids. Losses at the gene ends were 6 bases for V and 3 bases for J; bases not matched to a gene: 8. The CDR3 is CASSGLAGGLRTDTQYF. CDR3 DNA: TGTGCCAGCAGCGGACTAGCGGGGGGCTTACGAACAGATACGCAGTATTTT.

Concerning this clonotype: Since a much larger clone is just one base distant, this may be a read error. This chain links TRBV20-1 with TRBJ2-1; 8 bases agree with TRBD1. Germline V CDR1 and CDR2: DFQATT, SNEGSKA (reference sequence). The V segment lost 5 bases and the J segment 5 bases; nucleotides outside the gene matches: 14. The CDR3 is made up of 16 amino acids. CDR3 sequence reads: CSAARGADRADNEQFF. In DNA, the CDR3 is TGCAGTGCTGCGCGAGGCGCGGACAGGGCTGACAATGAGCAGTTCTTC.

The chain couples TRBV5-1 to TRBJ2-1, with 9 bases that match TRBD1. This CDR3 has 16 amino acids. From germline, CDR1 is SGHRS and CDR2 YFSETQ. V trimming: 1 base; J trimming: 4 bases; junction bases outside the gene matches: 6. The CDR3 here is CASSLSNRGQYNEQFF. The CDR3 bases are TGCGCCAGCAGCTTGTCCAACAGGGGGCAGTACAATGAGCAGTTCTTC. Full variable domain (remainder filled in from reference TRBV5-1 and TRBJ2-1): KAGVTQTPRYLIKTRGQQVTLSCSPISGHRSVSWYQQTPGQGLQFLFEYFSETQRNKGNFPGRFSGRQFSNSRSEMNVSTLELGDSALYLCASSLSNRGQYNEQFFGPGTRLTVL.

V is TRBV5-1 and J is TRBJ1-2; TRBD1 might be the D (5 bases). This CDR3 region has 13 residues. The V gene lost 4 bases and the J gene lost 7 bases, with 14 bases spanning the gap. Per the germline V gene, CDR1 is SGHRS and CDR2 is YFSETQ. CDR3 region: CASSQTVGGGYTF. The DNA for the CDR3 is TGCGCCAGCAGCCAGACGGTCGGGGGTGGCTACACCTTC.

The J gene is TRBJ2-3, the V gene TRBV20-1; TRBD2 agrees at 8 bases. Per germline, CDR1 DFQATT and CDR2 SNEGSKA (reference sequence). J was trimmed by 4 bases and V by 3 bases; bases with no gene match: 6. CDR3 length equals 14 residues. CDR3 sequence reads: CSASGRGVPDTQYF. The CDR3 nucleotides read TGCAGTGCTAGTGGGCGGGGGGTTCCAGATACGCAGTATTTT.

This clonotype showed up just a few times. This chain connects TRBV4-2 to TRBJ2-6; TRBD1 matches 8 bases. The germline V gene has CDR1 LGHNA and CDR2 YNFKEQ. This CDR3 comprises 20 residues. Trimming removed 1 base from V and 5 bases from J; junction bases left unmatched: 16. The CDR3 loop reads CASSQGESRTGLGRANVLTF. For the CDR3, the DNA is TGTGCCAGCAGCCAAGGAGAAAGTAGGACAGGGTTAGGTAGGGCCAACGTCCTGACTTTC.

The chain uses TRBV5-1 and TRBJ2-1; 7 bases are a match to TRBD2. CDR1 is SGHRS and CDR2 is YFSETQ in the germline V gene. V trimming: 3 bases; J trimming: 8 bases; junction bases outside the gene matches: 8. This CDR3 has 14 residues. The CDR3 DNA reads TGCGCCAGCAGCTCGGGGGAGGGCGGAGATGAGCAGTTCTTC. Translation gives CASSSGEGGDEQFF.

This clonotype was detected only a few times. The V and J genes are TRBV7-3 and TRBJ1-6; maybe TRBD1 (5 bases). From germline, CDR1 is SGHTA and CDR2 FQGTGA. V was cut by 0 bases and J by 7 bases, with 13 bases left in between. The CDR3 contains 16 residues. CDR3 protein: CASSLTAGAANSPLHF. In DNA, the CDR3 is TGTGCCAGCAGCTTAACGGCTGGGGCGGCCAATTCACCCCTCCACTTT.

This clonotype was counted between two and nine times. The J gene is TRBJ1-2, the V gene TRBV4-2; D not certain. The CDR3 totals 14 residues. The ends were cut back, 4 bases at V and 8 bases at J, with 17 bases in the middle. Germline CDR1 is LGHNA and CDR2 is YNFKEQ. In DNA, the CDR3 is TGTGCCAGCAGCCCGTCGGGCGGGGTTTGGGGCTACACCTTC. It specifies CASSPSGGVWGYTF.

There are many counts of this clonotype. This sequence joins TRBV10-3 and TRBJ2-3; D uncertain. From germline, CDR1 is ENHRY and CDR2 SYGVKD. There are 11 residues in the CDR3. The V gene lost 6 bases and the J gene lost 2 bases, with 3 bases spanning the gap. The CDR3 region has the DNA TGTGCCATCAGGAACACAGATACGCAGTATTTT. It encodes CAIRNTDTQYF.

This clonotype was counted only a few times. This chain uses TRBV27 with TRBJ2-1, with 15 bases lining up with TRBD2. The V gene's germline CDR1 is MNHEY and CDR2 SMNVEV (reference sequence). Trimming cost V 7 bases and J 7 bases; bases outside gene matches: 5. The CDR3 is 15 residues long. CDR3 bases: TGTGCCAGCAAAGGACTAGCGGGGGGGCAGAATGAGCAGTTCTTC. Encoded protein: CASKGLAGGQNEQFF.

The rearrangement links TRBV4-1 to TRBJ2-3; the D gene could be TRBD1 or TRBD2 (6 bases each). The V and J ends lost 4 bases and 4 bases respectively, with 15 bases between them. The CDR3 is made up of 15 amino acids. Germline CDR1 and CDR2: MGHRA and YSYEKL. DNA of the CDR3: TGCGCCAGCAGCCGGGGGCGGGCGGGGTCAGATACGCAGTATTTT. Encoded protein: CASSRGRAGSDTQYF.